The subject of this entry is one T cell receptor beta chain. Its target antigen remains unknown. No base-level quality is on record; no much larger clone is a single base apart. The CDR3 regions of human TCRbeta chains were analyzed by immunosequencing. Processing in the source paper ran as follows. Repertoire TCRs were checked for matches against a reference library of SARS-CoV-2-specific TCRs that had been generated using the MIRA antigen-specificity platform. Breadth was defined as the fraction of unique TCRs that were SARS-CoV-2-associated, and depth was defined as the fraction of total T cells that were SARS-CoV-2-associated. Using the MIRA data, each spike-specific TCR was assigned both to the spike region to which the TCR was reactive and to a CD4 or CD8 class. Log10-transformed breadth and depth values were compared by one-way ANOVA with Sidak's multiple comparisons tests. The clones in this table, taken by TCRdb from immuneACCESS, are in-frame only. Not every clone is retained; where verified, under half of the shortfall comes from an unresolved V gene, and the cause of the rest is unknown. That table supplies the V and J calls and clone size; D and trimming were determined from the DNA. The sample table contains 75,000 to 95,000 clones; only one count was recorded for under 95% of them. The ten largest clonotypes hold approximately 30% of the sample.

The sample's time point label, decoded: about 28 days (+/-7) after the second vaccine dose. AZD1222 recipients given second doses at about 4 weeks or at about 12 weeks were pooled, since spike-specific TCR depth and breadth were not found to differ between the two schedules. Vaccinee samples were obtained from the UK trials COV001 and COV002, which included a single-blind randomized controlled phase 2/3 trial of AZD1222 (ChAdOx1 nCoV-19) in healthy adults. Trial participant PBMC samples were collected at day 0 and day 28 after the second dose for TCRbeta chain sequencing. The CDR3 contains 16 residues, cysteine and phenylalanine counted. Only the CDR3 DNA is retained, 48 bases long and in frame from the first base. The junction carries 15 bases between V and J, which are trimmed by 5 bases and 4 bases respectively. The germline V gene (reference sequence) yields SEHNR for CDR1 and FQNEAQ for CDR2.

This record comes from a study of T cell responses to AZD1222 COVID-19 vaccine listed by TCRdb under 2021. With respect to the entire study: A total of 233 trial participants underwent TCR sequencing, of whom some 200 had received two doses of AZD1222 and around 25 had received two doses of the MenACWY control vaccine. Enrollment into the trials was organized by age into subgroups of 18-55, 56-69 and 70-plus years, and those subgroups contained roughly 140, 27 and 60 TCR-sequenced participants, respectively. Findings and caveats that apply to the study as a whole: Because no day 14 peak-response samples were available, the repertoires could be characterized only after the peak T cell response. The 56-69-year group was small, and its depth increase did not reach significance, likely because of low power. The whole spike protein was spanned by vaccine-associated CD4 TCRs, and dominant responses were seen in regions 160-218 and 743-854. Most participants were white British and females outnumbered males, and the authors suggested that clonal diversity may have been underestimated. Reportedly, almost half of the unique spike-specific TCRs recognized epitopes lying outside the regions that are mutated in the B.1.351 and B.1.1.7 variants. Only six AZD1222 recipients were SARS-CoV-2 seropositive at baseline, limiting conclusions about previously exposed vaccinees. Spike-specific TCR breadth and depth rose significantly after two AZD1222 doses compared with day 0 and with MenACWY recipients.

The receptor was derived from an adult who received the AZD1222 COVID-19 vaccine. The chain couples TRBV7-9 to TRBJ1-6; perhaps TRBD1 is the D gene, with 6 bases matching. Sequenced material: peripheral blood, taken 28 days after the second AZD1222 dose. CDR3 region: CASSPAPGQYNSPLHF. The sequenced DNA: TGTGCCAGCAGCCCAGCCCCGGGACAATATAATTCACCCCTCCACTTT.